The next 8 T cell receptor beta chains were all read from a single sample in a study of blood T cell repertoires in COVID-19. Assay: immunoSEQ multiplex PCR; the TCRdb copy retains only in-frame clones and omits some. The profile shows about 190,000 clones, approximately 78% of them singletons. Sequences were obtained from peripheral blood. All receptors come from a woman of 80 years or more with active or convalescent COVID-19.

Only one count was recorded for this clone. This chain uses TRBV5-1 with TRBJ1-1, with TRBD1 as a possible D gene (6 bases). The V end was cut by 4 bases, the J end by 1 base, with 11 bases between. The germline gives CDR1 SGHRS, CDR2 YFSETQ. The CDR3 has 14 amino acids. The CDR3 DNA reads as TGCGCCAGCAGCATCCAGGGACAGAACACTGAAGCTTTCTTT. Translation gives CASSIQGQNTEAFF.

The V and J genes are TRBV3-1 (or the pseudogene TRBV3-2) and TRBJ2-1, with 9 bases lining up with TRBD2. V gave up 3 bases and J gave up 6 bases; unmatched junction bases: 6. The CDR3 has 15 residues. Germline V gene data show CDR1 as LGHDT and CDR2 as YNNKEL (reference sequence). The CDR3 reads CASSQRGGPGNEQFF. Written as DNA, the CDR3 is TGTGCCAGCAGCCAGCGGGGGGGTCCTGGCAATGAGCAGTTCTTC.

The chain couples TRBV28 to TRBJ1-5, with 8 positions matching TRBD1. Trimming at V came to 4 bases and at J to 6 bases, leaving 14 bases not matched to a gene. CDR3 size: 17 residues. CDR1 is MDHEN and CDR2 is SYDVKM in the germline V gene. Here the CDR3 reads CASSSSPGQGGSQPQHF. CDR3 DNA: TGTGCCAGCAGTTCGTCCCCCGGACAGGGTGGCTCTCAGCCCCAGCATTTT. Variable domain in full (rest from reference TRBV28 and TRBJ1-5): DVKVTQSSRYLVKRTGEKVFLECVQDMDHENMFWYRQDPGLGLRLIYFSYDVKMKEKGDIPEGYSVSREKKERFSLILESASTNQTSMYLCASSSSPGQGGSQPQHFGDGTRLSIL.

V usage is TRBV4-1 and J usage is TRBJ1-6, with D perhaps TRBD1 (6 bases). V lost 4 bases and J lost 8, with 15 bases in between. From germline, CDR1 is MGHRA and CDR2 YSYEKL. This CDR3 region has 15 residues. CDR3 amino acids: CASSLSGVGYSPLHF. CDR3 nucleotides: TGCGCCAGCAGCCTCTCAGGGGTTGGCTATTCACCCCTCCACTTT.

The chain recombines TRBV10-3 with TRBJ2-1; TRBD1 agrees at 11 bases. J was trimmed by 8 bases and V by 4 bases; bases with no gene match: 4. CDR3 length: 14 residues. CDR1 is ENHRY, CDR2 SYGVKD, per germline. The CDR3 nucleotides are TGTGCCATCAGTGGGACAGGGGGCGTCGATGAGCAGTTCTTC. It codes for CAISGTGGVDEQFF.

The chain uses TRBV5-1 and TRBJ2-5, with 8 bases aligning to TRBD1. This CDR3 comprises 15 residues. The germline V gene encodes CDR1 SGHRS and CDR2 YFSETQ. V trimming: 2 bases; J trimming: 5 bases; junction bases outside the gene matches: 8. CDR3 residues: CASSLRQGSLETQYF. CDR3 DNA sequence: TGCGCCAGCAGCTTAAGACAGGGGAGTTTGGAGACCCAGTACTTC.

The CDR3 protein is CASSYPGSGNTIYF. The CDR3 bases are TGTGCCAGCAGTTACCCCGGGTCTGGAAACACCATATATTTT. The chain couples TRBV6-2 or TRBV6-3 to TRBJ1-3; D gene unclear. This CDR3 contains 14 residues. The germline gives CDR1 MNHEY, CDR2 SVGEGT. Trimming removed 2 bases at V and 1 base at J, with 6 bases between.

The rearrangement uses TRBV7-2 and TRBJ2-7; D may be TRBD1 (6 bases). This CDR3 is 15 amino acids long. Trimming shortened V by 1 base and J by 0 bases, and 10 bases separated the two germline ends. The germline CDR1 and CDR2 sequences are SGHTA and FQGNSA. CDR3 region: CASSLGGGLSYEQYF. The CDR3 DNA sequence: TGTGCCAGCAGCTTAGGAGGGGGTCTCTCCTACGAGCAGTACTTC.